What follows is one TCR beta chain and its context. Using immunoSEQ multiplex PCR, the repertoire was profiled, and TCRdb retains in-frame clones only, with some absent. Among roughly 1 million clones listed, 70% to 80% were seen once. This CDR3 contains 15 residues. Germline CDR1 reads MDHEN; CDR2 reads SYDVKM. The V gene end was trimmed by 6 bases and the J gene end by 5 bases; junction bases not matched to a gene: 12. These data belong to a study of shared clonotypes between healthy human individuals. The source of this sequence is a man between 18 and 29 years old in good health. The sequenced sample was memory CD4+ T cells sorted from blood. Subset defined: CD45RA-negative fraction. The chain combines TRBV28 with TRBJ1-1; 7 bases fit TRBD1. CDR3 nucleotide sequence: TGTGCCAGCAGCCGGACAGACAGGGTATGGACTGAAGCTTTCTTT. Encoded protein: CASSRTDRVWTEAFF.